One and the same sample provided the 25 T cell receptor beta chains below, sequenced in a study of cytomegalovirus exposure and HLA in healthy donors. Primers for the PCR totalled 60 Vbeta and 13 Jbeta. Measured with immunoSEQ multiplex PCR; TCRdb has only the in-frame clones, and not every one. This repertoire shows approximately 160,000 clones, nearly 80% found once; its top ten account for roughly 0.68%. The sequenced sample was PBMCs. Receptor source: a male donor in good health and CMV-seronegative.

V usage is TRBV5-1 and J usage is TRBJ2-4; no clear D. The CDR3 loop spans 14 amino acids. Germline V gives CDR1 SGHRS, CDR2 YFSETQ. V lost 7 bases and J lost 3, with 14 bases in between. The CDR3 loop is CASRGNIGKNIQYF. The CDR3 DNA is TGCGCCAGCCGAGGTAATATCGGCAAAAACATTCAGTACTTC.

The rearrangement joins TRBV9 to TRBJ1-1; maybe TRBD1 (6 bases). The V end was cut by 5 bases, the J end by 0 bases, with 14 bases between. Germline CDR1 SGDLS, CDR2 YYNGEE. This CDR3 spans 15 amino acids. The CDR3 reads CASSGGAVMNTEAFF. CDR3 coding DNA: TGTGCCAGCAGTGGGGGGGCAGTAATGAACACTGAAGCTTTCTTT.

V gene TRBV2 combines with J gene TRBJ2-7, with a possible D match to TRBD1 (6 bases). Germline CDR1 and CDR2: SNHLY and FYNNEI. The CDR3 totals 15 residues. V was trimmed by 6 bases and J by 3 bases, leaving 18 bases between them. CDR3 bases: TGTGCCAGCAGAACAGAAACAGGGATCCACTACGAGCAGTACTTC. As protein: CASRTETGIHYEQYF.

The V and J genes are TRBV18 and TRBJ1-4; the D gene is possibly TRBD1 (6 bases). The CDR3 contains 16 residues. Trimming removed 4 bases at V and 5 bases at J, with 17 bases between. Germline CDR1 is KGHSH and CDR2 is LQKENI. The CDR3 loop is CASSLSPQGGNEKLFF. CDR3 coding DNA: TGTGCCAGCTCACTTTCTCCACAGGGTGGGAATGAAAAACTGTTTTTT.

This chain joins TRBV30 and TRBJ2-6, with D possibly matching TRBD2 (6 bases). V was clipped by 4 bases and J by 1 base, with 11 bases between them. Germline V lookup: CDR1 GTSNPN, CDR2 SVGIG (reference sequence). The CDR3 has 15 residues. CDR3 sequence (DNA): TGTGCCTGGAATCAAGGAGGGTCTGGGGCCAACGTCCTGACTTTC. It is translated as CAWNQGGSGANVLTF.

This clone was counted once. V usage is TRBV30 and J usage is TRBJ1-5; D gene unclear. Trimming cost V 1 base and J 6 bases, with 10 bases left between them. This CDR3 has 13 amino acids. The germline gives CDR1 GTSNPN, CDR2 SVGIG (reference sequence). The CDR3 DNA reads TGTGCCTGGAGTGATGCAAAGAGTCAGCCCCAGCATTTT. Amino acids: CAWSDAKSQPQHF.

J is TRBJ2-7 and V is TRBV19, with 8 bases that match TRBD1. The CDR3 has 13 amino acids. Looked up from germline, CDR1 is LNHDA and CDR2 is SQIVND (reference sequence). Germline trimming cut 8 bases from V and 8 bases from J; bases unmatched to any gene: 11. In DNA form, the CDR3 reads TGTGCCAGTGCGGGACAGGCGAACACCAAGCAGTACTTC. This sequence encodes CASAGQANTKQYF.

The chain recombines TRBV2 with TRBJ1-1, with D perhaps matching TRBD1 (6 bases). The CDR3 covers 15 residues. V was cut by 4 bases and J by 1 base, with 13 bases left in between. CDR1 is SNHLY, CDR2 FYNNEI, per germline. CDR3 nucleotide sequence: TGTGCCAGCAGTGGTCCACAGGGCGCGAACACTGAAGCTTTCTTT. Translated, it gives CASSGPQGANTEAFF.

The chain employs TRBV5-6 and TRBJ2-7; 8 bases line up with TRBD2. From germline, CDR1 is SGHDT and CDR2 YYEEEE. The CDR3 is 16 residues long. V was clipped by 3 bases and J by 12 bases; unmatched bases: 20. The DNA for the CDR3 is TGTGCCAGCAGCTCCTCGGGGAGCGGGGGTCGGTACGTGCCGTACTTC. It codes for CASSSSGSGGRYVPYF.

The CDR3 loop reads CASSLELAGGSLQYF. In DNA, the CDR3 is TGCGCCAGCAGCTTGGAACTAGCGGGGGGGAGTCTGCAGTATTTT. This rearrangement joins TRBV5-1 to TRBJ2-3, with 13 positions matching TRBD2. CDR1 SGHRS and CDR2 YFSETQ come from the germline V gene. CDR3 length equals 15 residues. V shed 0 bases, J shed 11 bases, and the junction held 6 bases outside the gene matches.

V is TRBV7-7 and J is TRBJ2-2; 9 bases match TRBD1. Losses at the gene ends were 6 bases for V and 3 bases for J; bases not matched to a gene: 5. Germline V lookup: CDR1 SSHAT, CDR2 FNYEAQ (reference sequence). This CDR3 is built from 15 residues. CDR3 sequence: CASSPDRGDTGELFF. DNA of the CDR3: TGTGCCAGCAGTCCGGACAGGGGTGACACCGGGGAGCTGTTTTTT.

As for this clone: Germline is not matched at one junction end, which may reflect a read error. V gene TRBV7-9 combines with J gene TRBJ2-5; perhaps TRBD1 as D (6 bases). The germline V gene has CDR1 SEHNR and CDR2 FQNEAQ (reference sequence). The CDR3 runs to 17 residues. The CDR3 DNA reads as TGTTCCAGCAGCTCCTCCCAGGGGCGCGGGTTTTCGGAGACCCAGTACTTC. Protein sequence: CSSSSSQGRGFSETQYF.

This clone came up a few times. The chain has TRBV19 and TRBJ2-3; a possible D gene is TRBD2 (6 bases). The germline gives CDR1 LNHDA, CDR2 SQIVND (reference sequence). V was cut by 5 bases and J by 1 base, with 10 bases left in between. The CDR3 is 14 residues long. The CDR3 loop reads CASSGRGGTDTQYF. CDR3 nucleotides: TGTGCCAGTAGTGGACGCGGGGGCACAGATACGCAGTATTTT.

The V gene is TRBV19, the J gene TRBJ1-3; possibly TRBD1 for D (5 bases). The germline V gene has CDR1 LNHDA and CDR2 SQIVND (reference sequence). This CDR3 spans 14 amino acids. The V end was cut by 5 bases, the J end by 0 bases, with 8 bases between. The CDR3 loop reads CASSVDSSGNTIYF. The CDR3 DNA is TGTGCCAGTAGTGTCGACAGCTCTGGAAACACCATATATTTT.

This clone was picked up one time. The CDR3 nucleotides read TGCAGCGCCCTCACAGGGGATCAGCCCCAGCATTTT. It codes for CSALTGDQPQHF. The gene calls are TRBV29-1 and TRBJ1-5; the match to TRBD1 covers 7 bases. Trimming at V came to 7 bases and at J to 5 bases, leaving 5 bases not matched to a gene. Per germline, CDR1 SQVTM and CDR2 ANQGSEA. This CDR3 comprises 12 residues.

The rearrangement uses TRBV2 and TRBJ1-5, with 8 bases identical to TRBD1. The CDR3 covers 14 residues. In germline, CDR1 is SNHLY, CDR2 FYNNEI. The ends lost 4 bases at V and 2 bases at J; junction bases unmatched: 1. This CDR3 reads CASSADRGNQPQHF. CDR3 in DNA: TGTGCCAGCAGTGCGGACAGGGGCAATCAGCCCCAGCATTTT. Looking up the rest from reference TRBV2 and TRBJ1-5 gives the full variable domain: EPEVTQTPSHQVTQMGQEVILRCVPISNHLYFYWYRQILGQKVEFLVSFYNNEISEKSEIFDDQFSVERPDGSNFTLKIRSTKLEDSAMYFCASSADRGNQPQHFGDGTRLSIL.

The CDR3 sequence: CASSLDRGMGTGELFF. Here the CDR3 DNA reads TGTGCCAGCAGCTTGGACCGGGGTATGGGCACCGGGGAGCTGTTTTTT. This chain connects TRBV5-8 to TRBJ2-2, with D possibly being TRBD2 (5 bases). The CDR3 runs to 16 residues. The germline gives CDR1 SGHTS, CDR2 YDEGEE. V lost 0 bases, J lost 4 bases, and 13 bases lay in between.

The chain links TRBV19 to TRBJ1-2; 7 bases line up with TRBD1. Trimming took 6 bases from V and 3 from J; bases not matched to a gene: 10. This CDR3 comprises 15 residues. Germline V CDR1 and CDR2: LNHDA, SQIVND (reference sequence). This chain's CDR3 is CASRVGQSPDYGYTF. DNA of the CDR3: TGTGCCAGTAGGGTGGGACAGTCCCCTGACTATGGCTACACCTTC.

V usage is TRBV15 and J usage is TRBJ2-2, with D hard to call. Germline values: CDR1 LNHNV, CDR2 YYDKDF (reference sequence). Trimming stripped 5 bases from V and 3 bases from J, with 4 bases between. The CDR3 runs 12 residues. This CDR3 is CATSLYTGELFF. DNA of the CDR3: TGTGCCACCAGCTTATACACCGGGGAGCTGTTTTTT. The variable domain in full, completed from reference TRBV15 and TRBJ2-2, reads DAMVIQNPRYQVTQFGKPVTLSCSQTLNHNVMYWYQQKSSQAPKLLFHYYDKDFNNEADTPDNFQSRRPNTSFCFLDIRSPGLGDTAMYLCATSLYTGELFFGEGSRLTVL.

The rearrangement uses TRBV9 and TRBJ1-2; 10 bases agree with TRBD1. The CDR3 sequence is 18 residues long. Germline CDR1 SGDLS, CDR2 YYNGEE. Trimming at V came to 1 base and at J to 9 bases, leaving 18 bases not matched to a gene. CDR3 sequence (DNA): TGTGCCAGCAGCGTAACTCCGGGACAGGGGTTGAGGTCGCTTCGCTACACCTTC. This codes for CASSVTPGQGLRSLRYTF.

V is TRBV14 and J is TRBJ1-2, with 11 positions matching TRBD1. The CDR3 covers 14 residues. With 4 bases clipped from V and 7 bases from J, the junction kept 5 bases outside the gene matches. Germline V gene sequence: CDR1 SGHDN, CDR2 FVKESK. The CDR3: CASSPGTGGCGYTF. In nucleotides, the CDR3 is TGTGCCAGCAGCCCCGGGACAGGGGGTTGTGGCTACACCTTC.

CDR3 sequence (DNA): TGTGCCAGAAGCTTTCCTAATCAGGGTTACGAGCAGTACTTC. This encodes CARSFPNQGYEQYF. The chain links TRBV5-3 to TRBJ2-7; D might be TRBD1 (5 bases). TRBV5-3 is reported as an ORF; its role is uncertain. The length of the CDR3 is 14 residues. Trimming pared 2 bases from V and 4 bases from J, leaving 13 bases between.

This chain uses TRBV9 with TRBJ2-1; 8 bases agree with TRBD1. The V gene's germline CDR1 is SGDLS and CDR2 YYNGEE. The CDR3 is made up of 15 amino acids. The trim removed 4 bases at V and 4 bases at J, leaving 7 bases unmatched. The CDR3 sequence: CASSLDRGGYNEQFF. The CDR3 DNA reads TGTGCCAGCAGCCTTGACAGGGGTGGGTACAATGAGCAGTTCTTC.

The chain employs TRBV30 and TRBJ1-6; the D gene is possibly TRBD1 (5 bases). V was cut by 3 bases and J by 5 bases, with 8 bases left in between. Germline CDR1 is GTSNPN and CDR2 is SVGIG (reference sequence). There are 13 residues in the CDR3. CDR3 protein: CAWRGRDNSPLHF. The CDR3 DNA reads TGTGCCTGGAGAGGCAGGGATAATTCACCCCTCCACTTT.

This clone has just one count. The chain uses TRBV5-1 and TRBJ1-3, with a possible D match to TRBD1 (6 bases). The V gene lost 4 bases and the J gene lost 0 bases, with 11 bases spanning the gap. The CDR3 runs 15 residues. Germline V gene data show CDR1 as SGHRS and CDR2 as YFSETQ. The CDR3 reads CASSRGQPSGNTIYF. The CDR3 DNA reads TGCGCCAGCAGCCGAGGACAGCCCTCTGGAAACACCATATATTTT.